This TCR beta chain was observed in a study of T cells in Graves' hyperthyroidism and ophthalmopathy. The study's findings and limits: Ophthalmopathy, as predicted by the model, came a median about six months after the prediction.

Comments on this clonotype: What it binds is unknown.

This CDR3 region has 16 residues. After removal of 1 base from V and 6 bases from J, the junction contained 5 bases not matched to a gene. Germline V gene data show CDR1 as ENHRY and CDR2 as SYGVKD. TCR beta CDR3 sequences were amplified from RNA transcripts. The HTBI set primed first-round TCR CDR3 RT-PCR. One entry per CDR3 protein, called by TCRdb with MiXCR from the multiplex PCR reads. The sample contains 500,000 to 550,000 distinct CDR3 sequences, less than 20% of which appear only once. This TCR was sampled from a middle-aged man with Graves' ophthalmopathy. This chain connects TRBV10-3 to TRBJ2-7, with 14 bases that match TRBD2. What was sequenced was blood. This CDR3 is CAISELGLAGESEQYF. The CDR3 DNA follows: TGTGCCATCAGTGAGTTGGGACTAGCGGGAGAATCCGAGCAGTACTTC.